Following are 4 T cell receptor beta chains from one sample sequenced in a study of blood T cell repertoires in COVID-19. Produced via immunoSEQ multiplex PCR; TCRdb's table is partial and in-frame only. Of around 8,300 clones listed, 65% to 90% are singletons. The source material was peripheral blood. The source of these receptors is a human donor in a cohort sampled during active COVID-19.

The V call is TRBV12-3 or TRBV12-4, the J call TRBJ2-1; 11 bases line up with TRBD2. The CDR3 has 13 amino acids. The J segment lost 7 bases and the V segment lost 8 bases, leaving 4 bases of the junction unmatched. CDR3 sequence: CASSLAGGNEQFF. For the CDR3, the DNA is TGTGCCAGCTCCCTAGCGGGAGGAAATGAGCAGTTCTTC.

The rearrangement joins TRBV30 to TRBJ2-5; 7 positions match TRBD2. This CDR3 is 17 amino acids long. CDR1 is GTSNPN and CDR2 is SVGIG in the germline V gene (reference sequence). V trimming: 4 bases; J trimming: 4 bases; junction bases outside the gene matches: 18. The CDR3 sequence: CAWMGLVGGPGRETQYF. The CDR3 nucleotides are TGTGCCTGGATGGGGTTGGTGGGAGGGCCGGGTCGAGAGACCCAGTACTTC.

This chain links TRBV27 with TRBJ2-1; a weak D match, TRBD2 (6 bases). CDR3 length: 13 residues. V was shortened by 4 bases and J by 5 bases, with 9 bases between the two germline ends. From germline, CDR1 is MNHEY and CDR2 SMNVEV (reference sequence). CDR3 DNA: TGTGCCAGCAGTTACCAGCGGGACAATGAGCAGTTCTTC. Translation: CASSYQRDNEQFF.

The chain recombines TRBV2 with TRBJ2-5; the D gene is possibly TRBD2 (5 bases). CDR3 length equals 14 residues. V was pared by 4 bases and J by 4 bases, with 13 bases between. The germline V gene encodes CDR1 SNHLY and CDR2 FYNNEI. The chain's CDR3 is CASSGTRRRETQYF. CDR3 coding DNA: TGTGCCAGCAGTGGGACCCGGAGGAGAGAGACCCAGTACTTC.